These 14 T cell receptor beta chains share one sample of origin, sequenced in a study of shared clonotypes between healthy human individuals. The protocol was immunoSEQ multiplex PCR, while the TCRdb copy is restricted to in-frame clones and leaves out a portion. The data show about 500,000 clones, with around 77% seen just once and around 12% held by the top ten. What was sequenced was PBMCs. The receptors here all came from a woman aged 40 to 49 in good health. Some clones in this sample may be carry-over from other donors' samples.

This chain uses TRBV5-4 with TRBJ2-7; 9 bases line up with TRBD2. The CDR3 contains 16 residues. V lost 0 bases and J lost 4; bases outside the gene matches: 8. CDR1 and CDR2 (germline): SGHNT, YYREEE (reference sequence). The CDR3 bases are TGTGCCAGCAGCTTGGGGCTAGCGGGAAGTGGGTACGAGCAGTACTTC. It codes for CASSLGLAGSGYEQYF.

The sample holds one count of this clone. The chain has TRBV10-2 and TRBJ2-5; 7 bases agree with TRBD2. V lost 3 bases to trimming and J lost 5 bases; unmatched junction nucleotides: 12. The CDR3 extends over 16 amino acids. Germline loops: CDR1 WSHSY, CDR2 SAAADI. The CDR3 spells CASSDHYVGGAETQYF. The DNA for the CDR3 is TGCGCCAGCAGTGACCACTACGTGGGAGGGGCGGAGACCCAGTACTTC.

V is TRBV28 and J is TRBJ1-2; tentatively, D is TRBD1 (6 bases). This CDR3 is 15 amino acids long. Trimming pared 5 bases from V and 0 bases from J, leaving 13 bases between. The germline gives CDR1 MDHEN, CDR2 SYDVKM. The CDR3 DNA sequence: TGTGCCAGCAGTGAACAGGGACTTTCTAACTATGGCTACACCTTC. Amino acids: CASSEQGLSNYGYTF.

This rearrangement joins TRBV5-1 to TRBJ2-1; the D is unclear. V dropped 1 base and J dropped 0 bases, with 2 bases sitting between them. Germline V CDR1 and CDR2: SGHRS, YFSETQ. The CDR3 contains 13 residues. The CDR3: CASSLSSYNEQFF. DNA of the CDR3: TGCGCCAGCAGCTTGAGCTCCTACAATGAGCAGTTCTTC.

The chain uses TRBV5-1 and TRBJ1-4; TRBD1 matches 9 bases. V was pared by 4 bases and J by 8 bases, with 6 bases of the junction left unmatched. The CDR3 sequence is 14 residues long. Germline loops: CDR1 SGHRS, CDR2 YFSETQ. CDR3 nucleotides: TGCGCCAGCAGCCCACAGGGGGCGCAGGAAAAACTGTTTTTT. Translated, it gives CASSPQGAQEKLFF.

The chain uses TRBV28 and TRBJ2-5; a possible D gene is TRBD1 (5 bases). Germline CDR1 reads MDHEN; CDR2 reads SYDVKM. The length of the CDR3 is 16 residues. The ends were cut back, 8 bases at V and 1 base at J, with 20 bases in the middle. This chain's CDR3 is CASRTPTGDIQETQYF. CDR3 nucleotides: TGTGCCAGCCGGACACCGACTGGAGATATCCAAGAGACCCAGTACTTC. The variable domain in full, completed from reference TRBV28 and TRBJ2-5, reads DVKVTQSSRYLVKRTGEKVFLECVQDMDHENMFWYRQDPGLGLRLIYFSYDVKMKEKGDIPEGYSVSREKKERFSLILESASTNQTSMYLCASRTPTGDIQETQYFGPGTRLLVL.

The CDR3 is CASSAGGESSYEQYF. The CDR3 DNA follows: TGTGCCAGCAGCGCTGGGGGAGAATCCTCCTACGAGCAGTACTTC. V usage is TRBV9 and J usage is TRBJ2-7; D tentatively reads TRBD1 or TRBD2 (5 bases each). Germline V lookup: CDR1 SGDLS, CDR2 YYNGEE. Between the trimmed V and J ends, which lost 3 bases and 0 bases, there was a span of 13 bases. This CDR3 is built from 15 residues. Using reference TRBV9 and TRBJ2-7 for the parts outside the CDR3, the full variable domain is DSGVTQTPKHLITATGQRVTLRCSPRSGDLSVYWYQQSLDQGLQFLIQYYNGEERAKGNILERFSAQQFPDLHSELNLSSLELGDSALYFCASSAGGESSYEQYFGPGTRLTVT.

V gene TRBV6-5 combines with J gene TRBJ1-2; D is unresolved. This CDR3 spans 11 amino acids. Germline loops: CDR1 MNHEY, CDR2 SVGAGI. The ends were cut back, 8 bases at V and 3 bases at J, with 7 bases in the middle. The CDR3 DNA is TGTGCCAGCGGAGGGTACTATGGCTACACCTTC. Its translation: CASGGYYGYTF.

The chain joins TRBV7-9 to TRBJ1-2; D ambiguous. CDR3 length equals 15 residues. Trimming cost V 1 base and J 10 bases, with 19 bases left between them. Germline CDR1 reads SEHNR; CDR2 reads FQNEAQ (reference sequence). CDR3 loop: CASSLGPPPRDHYTF. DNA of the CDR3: TGTGCCAGCAGCTTAGGACCCCCGCCGCGAGACCACTACACCTTC.

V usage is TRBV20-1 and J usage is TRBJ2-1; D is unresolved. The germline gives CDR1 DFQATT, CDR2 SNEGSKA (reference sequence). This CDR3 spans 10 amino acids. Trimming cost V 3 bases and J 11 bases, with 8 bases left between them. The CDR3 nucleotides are TGCAGTGCTAGTAAAGGACAGCAGTTCTTC. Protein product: CSASKGQQFF.

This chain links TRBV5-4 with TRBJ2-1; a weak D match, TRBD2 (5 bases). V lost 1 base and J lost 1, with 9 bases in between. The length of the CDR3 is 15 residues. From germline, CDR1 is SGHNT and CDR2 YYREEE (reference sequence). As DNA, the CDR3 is TGTGCCAGCAGCTTGAAAACGGGGTCCTACAATGAGCAGTTCTTC. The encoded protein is CASSLKTGSYNEQFF.

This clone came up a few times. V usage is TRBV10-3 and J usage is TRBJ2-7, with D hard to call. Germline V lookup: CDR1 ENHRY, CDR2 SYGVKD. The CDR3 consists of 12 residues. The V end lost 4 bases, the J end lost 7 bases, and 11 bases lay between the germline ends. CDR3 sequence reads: CAISGWQEEQYF. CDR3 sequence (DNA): TGTGCCATCAGTGGTTGGCAGGAGGAGCAGTACTTC.

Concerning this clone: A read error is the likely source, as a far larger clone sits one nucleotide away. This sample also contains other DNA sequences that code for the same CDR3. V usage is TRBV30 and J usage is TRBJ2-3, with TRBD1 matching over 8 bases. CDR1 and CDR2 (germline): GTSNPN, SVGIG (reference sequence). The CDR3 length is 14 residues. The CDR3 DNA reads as TGTGCCTGGGGGGGGACAGGAGCAACAGATACACAGTATTTT. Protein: CAWGGTGATDTQYF.

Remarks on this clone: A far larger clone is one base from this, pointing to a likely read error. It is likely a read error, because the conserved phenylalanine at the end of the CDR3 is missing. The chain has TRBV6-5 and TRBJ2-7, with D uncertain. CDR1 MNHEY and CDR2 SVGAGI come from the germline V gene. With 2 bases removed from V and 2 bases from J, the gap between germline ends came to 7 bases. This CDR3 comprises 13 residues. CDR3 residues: CASSYRLTYEQYS. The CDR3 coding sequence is TGTGCCAGCAGTTACAGATTAACCTACGAGCAGTACTCC.